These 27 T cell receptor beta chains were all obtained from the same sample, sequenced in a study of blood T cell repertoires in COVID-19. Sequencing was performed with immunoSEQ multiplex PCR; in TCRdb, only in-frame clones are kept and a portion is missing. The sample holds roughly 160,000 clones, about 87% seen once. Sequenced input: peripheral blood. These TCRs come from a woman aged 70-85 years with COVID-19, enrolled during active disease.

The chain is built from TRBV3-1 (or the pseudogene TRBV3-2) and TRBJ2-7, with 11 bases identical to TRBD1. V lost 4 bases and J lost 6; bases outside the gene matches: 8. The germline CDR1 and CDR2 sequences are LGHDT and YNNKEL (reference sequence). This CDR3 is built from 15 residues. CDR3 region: CASSRGTGGVGEQYF. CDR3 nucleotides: TGTGCCAGCAGCCGCGGGACAGGGGGAGTGGGCGAGCAGTACTTC.

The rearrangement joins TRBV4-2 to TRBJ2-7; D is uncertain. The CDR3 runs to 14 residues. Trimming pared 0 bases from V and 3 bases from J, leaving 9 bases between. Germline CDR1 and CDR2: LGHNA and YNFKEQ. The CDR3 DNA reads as TGTGCCAGCAGCCAAGATGTCTTCCTCTACGAGCAGTACTTC. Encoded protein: CASSQDVFLYEQYF.

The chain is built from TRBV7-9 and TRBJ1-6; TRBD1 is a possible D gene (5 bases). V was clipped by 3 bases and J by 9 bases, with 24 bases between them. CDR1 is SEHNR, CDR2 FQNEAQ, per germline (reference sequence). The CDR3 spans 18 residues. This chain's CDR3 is CASSFGTPFSAGGSPLHF. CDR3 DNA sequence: TGTGCCAGCAGCTTCGGGACCCCGTTTAGCGCGGGGGGTTCACCCCTCCACTTT. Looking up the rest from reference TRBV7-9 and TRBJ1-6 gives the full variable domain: DTGVSQNPRHKITKRGQNVTFRCDPISEHNRLYWYRQTLGQGPEFLTYFQNEAQLEKSRLLSDRFSAERPKGSFSTLEIQRTEQGDSAMYLCASSFGTPFSAGGSPLHFGNGTRLTVT.

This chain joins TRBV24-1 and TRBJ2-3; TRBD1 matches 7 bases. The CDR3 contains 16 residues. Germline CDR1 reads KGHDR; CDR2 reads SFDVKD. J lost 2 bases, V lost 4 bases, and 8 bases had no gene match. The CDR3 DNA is TGTGCCACCAGTGACGCCCGGGACAGCTCCACAGATACGCAGTATTTT. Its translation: CATSDARDSSTDTQYF.

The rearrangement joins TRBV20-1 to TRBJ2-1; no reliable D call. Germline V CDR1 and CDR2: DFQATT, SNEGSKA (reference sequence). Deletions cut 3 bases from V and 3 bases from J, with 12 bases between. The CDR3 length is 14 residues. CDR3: CSASRQENYNEQFF. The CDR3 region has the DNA TGCAGTGCTAGTCGGCAGGAAAACTACAATGAGCAGTTCTTC.

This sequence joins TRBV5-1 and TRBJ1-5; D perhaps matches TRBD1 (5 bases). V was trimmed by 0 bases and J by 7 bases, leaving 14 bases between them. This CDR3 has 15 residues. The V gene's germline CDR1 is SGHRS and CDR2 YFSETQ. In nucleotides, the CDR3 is TGCGCCAGCAGCTTGGAAGGCGGTAGGGGACAGCCCCAGCATTTT. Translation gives CASSLEGGRGQPQHF.

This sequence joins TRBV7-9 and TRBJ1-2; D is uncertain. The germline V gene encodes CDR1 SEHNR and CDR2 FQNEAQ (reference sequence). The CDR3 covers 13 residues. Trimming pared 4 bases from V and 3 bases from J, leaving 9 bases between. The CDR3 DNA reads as TGTGCCAGCAGCTCTGGAGGATACTATGGCTACACCTTC. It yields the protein CASSSGGYYGYTF.

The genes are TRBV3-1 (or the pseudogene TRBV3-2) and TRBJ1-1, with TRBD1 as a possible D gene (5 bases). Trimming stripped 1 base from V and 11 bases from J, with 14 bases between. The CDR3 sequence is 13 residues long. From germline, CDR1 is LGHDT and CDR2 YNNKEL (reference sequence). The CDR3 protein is CASSQVRERNAFF. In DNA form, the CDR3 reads TGTGCCAGCAGCCAAGTCAGGGAAAGGAATGCTTTCTTT.

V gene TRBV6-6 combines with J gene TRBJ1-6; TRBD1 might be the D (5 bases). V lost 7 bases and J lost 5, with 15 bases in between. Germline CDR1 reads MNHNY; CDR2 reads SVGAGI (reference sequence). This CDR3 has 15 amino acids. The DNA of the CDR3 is TGTGCCAGCACCACTAACTCAGGGCATAATTCACCCCTCCACTTT. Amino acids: CASTTNSGHNSPLHF.

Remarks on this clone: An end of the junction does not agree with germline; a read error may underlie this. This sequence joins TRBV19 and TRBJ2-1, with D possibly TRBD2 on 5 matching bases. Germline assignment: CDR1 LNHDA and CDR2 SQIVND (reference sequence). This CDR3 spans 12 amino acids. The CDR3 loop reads CVSSILENEQFF. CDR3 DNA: TGTGTCAGTAGTATACTAGAAAATGAGCAGTTCTTC.

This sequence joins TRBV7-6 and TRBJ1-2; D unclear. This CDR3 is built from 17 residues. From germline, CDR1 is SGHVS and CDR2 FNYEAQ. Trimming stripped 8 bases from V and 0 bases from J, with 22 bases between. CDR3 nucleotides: TGTGCCAGCCGACTCTCAGTTTATGTAAACCCTAACTATGGCTACACCTTC. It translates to CASRLSVYVNPNYGYTF.

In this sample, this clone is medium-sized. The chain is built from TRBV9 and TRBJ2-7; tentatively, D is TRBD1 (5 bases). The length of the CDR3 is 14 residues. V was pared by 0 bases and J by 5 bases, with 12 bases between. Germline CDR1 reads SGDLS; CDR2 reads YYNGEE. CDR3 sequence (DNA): TGTGCCAGCAGCGTAGCAGGGAAGGTAAACGAGCAGTACTTC. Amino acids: CASSVAGKVNEQYF.

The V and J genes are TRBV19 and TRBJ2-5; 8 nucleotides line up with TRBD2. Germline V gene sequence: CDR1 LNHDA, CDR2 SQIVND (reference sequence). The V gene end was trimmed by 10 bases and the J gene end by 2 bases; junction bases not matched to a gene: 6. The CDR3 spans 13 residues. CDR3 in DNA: TGTGCCACCCAGACGGGGGGGCAAGAGACCCAGTACTTC. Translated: CATQTGGQETQYF.

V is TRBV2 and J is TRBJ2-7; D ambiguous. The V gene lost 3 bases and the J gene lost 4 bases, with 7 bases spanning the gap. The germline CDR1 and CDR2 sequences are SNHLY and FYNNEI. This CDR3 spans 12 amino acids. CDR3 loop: CASSEVGYEQYF. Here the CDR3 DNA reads TGTGCCAGCAGTGAGGTCGGTTACGAGCAGTACTTC.

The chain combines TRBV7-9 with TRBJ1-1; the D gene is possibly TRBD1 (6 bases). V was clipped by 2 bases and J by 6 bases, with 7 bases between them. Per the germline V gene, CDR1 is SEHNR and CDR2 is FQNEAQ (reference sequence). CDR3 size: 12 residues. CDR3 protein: CASSLKGAEAFF. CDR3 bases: TGTGCCAGCAGCTTAAAGGGGGCTGAAGCTTTCTTT.

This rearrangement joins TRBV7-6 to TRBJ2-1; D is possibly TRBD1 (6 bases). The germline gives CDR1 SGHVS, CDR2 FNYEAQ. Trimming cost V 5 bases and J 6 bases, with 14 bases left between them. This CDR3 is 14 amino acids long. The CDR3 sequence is CASSARQDSNEQFF. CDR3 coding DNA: TGTGCCAGCAGCGCCCGACAGGATTCCAATGAGCAGTTCTTC.

This CDR3 is CASSELRRQAQETQYF. CDR3 bases: TGTGCCAGCAGTGAACTGCGGAGGCAGGCCCAAGAGACCCAGTACTTC. This rearrangement joins TRBV2 to TRBJ2-5; possibly TRBD2 for D (5 bases). The CDR3 length is 16 residues. Germline CDR1 reads SNHLY; CDR2 reads FYNNEI. Trimming took off 2 bases at V and 1 base at J, with 14 bases between the two ends.

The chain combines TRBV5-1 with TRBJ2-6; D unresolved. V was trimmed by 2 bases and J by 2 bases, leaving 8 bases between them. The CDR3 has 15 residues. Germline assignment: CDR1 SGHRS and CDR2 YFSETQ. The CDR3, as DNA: TGCGCCAGCAGCTTTCGAGCCACTGGGGCCAACGTCCTGACTTTC. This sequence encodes CASSFRATGANVLTF.

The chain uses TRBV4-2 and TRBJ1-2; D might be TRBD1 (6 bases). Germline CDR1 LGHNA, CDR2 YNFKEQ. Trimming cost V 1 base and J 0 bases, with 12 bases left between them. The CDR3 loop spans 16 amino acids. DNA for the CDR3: TGTGCCAGCAGCCAAGTTGGGGGCAGTTCTAACTATGGCTACACCTTC. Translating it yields CASSQVGGSSNYGYTF.

CDR3 sequence: CASSYRIRDEKLFF. The CDR3 nucleotides are TGTGCCAGCAGTTACAGGATCAGGGATGAAAAACTGTTTTTT. This chain uses TRBV6-2 or TRBV6-3 with TRBJ1-4; weak D call: TRBD1 (5 bases). The V end lost 2 bases, the J end lost 6 bases, and 10 bases lay between the germline ends. This CDR3 has 14 residues. The V gene's germline CDR1 is MNHEY and CDR2 SVGEGT.

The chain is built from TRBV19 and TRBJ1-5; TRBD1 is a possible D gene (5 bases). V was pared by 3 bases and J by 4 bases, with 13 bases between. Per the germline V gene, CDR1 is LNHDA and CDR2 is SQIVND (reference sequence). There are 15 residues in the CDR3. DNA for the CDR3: TGTGCCAGTAGTATTAGGAGGGGCCAAAATCAGCCCCAGCATTTT. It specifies CASSIRRGQNQPQHF. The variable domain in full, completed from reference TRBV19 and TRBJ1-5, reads DGGITQSPKYLFRKEGQNVTLSCEQNLNHDAMYWYRQDPGQGLRLIYYSQIVNDFQKGDIAEGYSVSREKKESFPLTVTSAQKNPTAFYLCASSIRRGQNQPQHFGDGTRLSIL.

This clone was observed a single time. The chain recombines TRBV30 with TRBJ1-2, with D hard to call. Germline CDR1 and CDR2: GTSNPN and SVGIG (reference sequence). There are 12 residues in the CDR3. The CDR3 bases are TGTGCTGGAGGGAGTCAGGACTATGGCTACACCTTC. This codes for CAGGSQDYGYTF.

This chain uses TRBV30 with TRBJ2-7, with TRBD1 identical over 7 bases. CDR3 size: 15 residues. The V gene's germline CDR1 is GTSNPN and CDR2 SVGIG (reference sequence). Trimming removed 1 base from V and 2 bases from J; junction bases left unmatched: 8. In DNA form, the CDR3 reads TGTGCCTGGAGTGGAGGAGGTCAGGGGGCCTACGAGCAGTACTTC. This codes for CAWSGGGQGAYEQYF.

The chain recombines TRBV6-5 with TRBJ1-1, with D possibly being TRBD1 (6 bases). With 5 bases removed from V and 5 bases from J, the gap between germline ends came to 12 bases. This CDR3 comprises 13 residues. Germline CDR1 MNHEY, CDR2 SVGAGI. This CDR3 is CASSRTVRTEAFF. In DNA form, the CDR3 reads TGTGCCAGCAGTAGGACAGTGAGGACTGAAGCTTTCTTT.

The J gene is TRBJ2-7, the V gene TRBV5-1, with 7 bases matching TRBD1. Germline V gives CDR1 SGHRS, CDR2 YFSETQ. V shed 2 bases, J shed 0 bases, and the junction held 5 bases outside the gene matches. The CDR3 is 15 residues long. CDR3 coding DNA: TGCGCCAGCAGCTTCACAGGGGCGTCCTCCTACGAGCAGTACTTC. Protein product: CASSFTGASSYEQYF.

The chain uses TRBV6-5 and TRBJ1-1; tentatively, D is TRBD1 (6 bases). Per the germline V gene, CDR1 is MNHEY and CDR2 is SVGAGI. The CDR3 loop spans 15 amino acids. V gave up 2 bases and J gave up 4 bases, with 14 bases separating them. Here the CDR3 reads CASSYDNRDTTEAFF. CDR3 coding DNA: TGTGCCAGCAGTTACGACAACAGGGATACCACTGAAGCTTTCTTT.

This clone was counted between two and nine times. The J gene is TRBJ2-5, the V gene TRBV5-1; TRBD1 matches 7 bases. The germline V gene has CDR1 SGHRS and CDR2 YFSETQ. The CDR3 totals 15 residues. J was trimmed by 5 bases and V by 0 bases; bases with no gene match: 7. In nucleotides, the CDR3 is TGCGCCAGCAGCTTGGAACAGGGGCGCACCGAGACCCAGTACTTC. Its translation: CASSLEQGRTETQYF.